The clone carrying this TCR beta chain occurred a few times. Its antigen remains unidentified. Germline loops: CDR1 SGHNT, CDR2 YYREEE (reference sequence). V was clipped by 2 bases and J by 4 bases, with 9 bases between them. The CDR3 sequence is 13 residues long. This specimen belongs to a study of shared clonotypes between healthy human individuals. Study-wide results and limits: Naive subsets tended to show greater estimated richness than memory subsets.

Over several immunoSEQ plates, each subset's genomic DNA was distributed in even portions. In the original processing: ImmunoSEQ output lacked quality scores and full-length reads, limiting matched filtering. Sequencing was performed with immunoSEQ multiplex PCR; in TCRdb, only in-frame clones are kept and a portion is missing. D and trimming were read from the DNA, whereas the V and J calls and clone size are those reported in that table. The sample carries some 1 million clones, 65% to 75% recorded once. The chain recombines TRBV5-4 with TRBJ1-2, with D possibly being TRBD1 (5 bases). The sample was memory CD4+ T cells sorted from blood. The subset was: CD45RA-negative fraction. The clonotype was recovered from a man aged 18 to 29 in good health. This chain's CDR3 is CASSFDRPYGYTF. The CDR3 DNA is TGTGCCAGCAGCTTTGACAGACCCTATGGCTACACCTTC.